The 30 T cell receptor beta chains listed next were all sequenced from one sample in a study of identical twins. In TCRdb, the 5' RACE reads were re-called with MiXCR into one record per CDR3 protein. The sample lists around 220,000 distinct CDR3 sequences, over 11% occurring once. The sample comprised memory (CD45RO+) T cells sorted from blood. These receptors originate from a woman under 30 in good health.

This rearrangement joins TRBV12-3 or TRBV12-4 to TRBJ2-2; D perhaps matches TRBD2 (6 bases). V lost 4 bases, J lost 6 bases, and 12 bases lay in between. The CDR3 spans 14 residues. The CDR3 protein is CASSYAGFAGELFF. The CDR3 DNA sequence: TGTGCCAGCAGTTATGCGGGGTTCGCCGGGGAGCTGTTTTTT.

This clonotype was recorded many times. CDR3 sequence reads: CASTHRTGIRDTQYF. The CDR3 DNA is TGTGCCAGCACTCATAGGACAGGGATCAGAGATACGCAGTATTTT. The chain has TRBV12-3 or TRBV12-4 and TRBJ2-3; 8 bases align to TRBD1. V dropped 7 bases and J dropped 5; count of bases not matched to a gene: 11. The CDR3 runs 15 residues.

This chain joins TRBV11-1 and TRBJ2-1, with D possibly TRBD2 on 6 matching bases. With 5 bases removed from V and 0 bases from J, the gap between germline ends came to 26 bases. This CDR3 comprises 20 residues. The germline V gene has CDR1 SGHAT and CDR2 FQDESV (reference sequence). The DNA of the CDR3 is TGTGCCAGCAGCCAACCAACTAGCCCGGACGAGGCACGCTCCTACAATGAGCAGTTCTTC. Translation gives CASSQPTSPDEARSYNEQFF. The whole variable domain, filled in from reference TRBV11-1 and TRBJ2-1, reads EAEVAQSPRYKITEKSQAVAFWCDPISGHATLYWYRQILGQGPELLVQFQDESVVDDSQLPKDRFSAERLKGVDSTLKIQPAELGDSAMYLCASSQPTSPDEARSYNEQFFGPGTRLTVL.

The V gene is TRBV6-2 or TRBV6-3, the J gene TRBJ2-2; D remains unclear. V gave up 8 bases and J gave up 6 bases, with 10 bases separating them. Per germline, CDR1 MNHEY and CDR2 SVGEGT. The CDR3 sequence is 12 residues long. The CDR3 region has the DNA TGTGCCAGCGGAACCCCGTCCGGGGAGCTGTTTTTT. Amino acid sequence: CASGTPSGELFF.

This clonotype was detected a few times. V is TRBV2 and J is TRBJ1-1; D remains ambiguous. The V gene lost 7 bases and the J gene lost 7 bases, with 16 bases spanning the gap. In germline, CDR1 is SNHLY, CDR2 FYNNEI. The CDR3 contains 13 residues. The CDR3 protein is CASTLTQTREAFF. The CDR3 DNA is TGTGCCAGCACTTTGACACAAACTCGTGAAGCTTTCTTT.

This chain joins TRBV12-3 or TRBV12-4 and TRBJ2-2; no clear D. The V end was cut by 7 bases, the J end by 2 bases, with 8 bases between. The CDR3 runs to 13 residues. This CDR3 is CASTRANTGELFF. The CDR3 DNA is TGTGCCAGCACACGGGCTAACACCGGGGAGCTGTTTTTT.

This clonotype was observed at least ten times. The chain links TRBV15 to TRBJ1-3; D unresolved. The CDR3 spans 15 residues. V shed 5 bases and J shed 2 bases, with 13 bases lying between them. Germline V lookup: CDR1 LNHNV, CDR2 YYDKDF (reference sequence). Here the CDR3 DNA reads TGTGCCACCAGCGGCGCTAAGTCTGCTGGAAACACCATATATTTT. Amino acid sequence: CATSGAKSAGNTIYF. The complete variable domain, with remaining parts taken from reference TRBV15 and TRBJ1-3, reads DAMVIQNPRYQVTQFGKPVTLSCSQTLNHNVMYWYQQKSSQAPKLLFHYYDKDFNNEADTPDNFQSRRPNTSFCFLDIRSPGLGDTAMYLCATSGAKSAGNTIYFGEGSWLTVV.

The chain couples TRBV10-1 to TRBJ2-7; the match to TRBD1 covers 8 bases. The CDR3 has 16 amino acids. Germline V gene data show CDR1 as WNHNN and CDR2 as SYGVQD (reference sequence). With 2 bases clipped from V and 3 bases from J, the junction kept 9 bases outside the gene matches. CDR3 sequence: CASSEESGQDGYEQYF. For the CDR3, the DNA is TGCGCCAGCAGTGAGGAATCGGGACAGGACGGCTACGAGCAGTACTTC.

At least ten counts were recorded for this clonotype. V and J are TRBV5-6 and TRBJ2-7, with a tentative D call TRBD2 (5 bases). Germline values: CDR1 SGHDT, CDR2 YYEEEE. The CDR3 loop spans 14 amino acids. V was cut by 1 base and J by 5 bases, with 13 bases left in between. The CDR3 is CASSLWIGGHEQYF. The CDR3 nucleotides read TGTGCCAGCAGCTTGTGGATAGGAGGCCACGAGCAGTACTTC.

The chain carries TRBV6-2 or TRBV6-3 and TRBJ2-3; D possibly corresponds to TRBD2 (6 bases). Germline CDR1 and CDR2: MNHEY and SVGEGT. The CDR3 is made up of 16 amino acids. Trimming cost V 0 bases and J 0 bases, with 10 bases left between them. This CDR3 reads CASSYSAGPSTDTQYF. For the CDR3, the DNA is TGTGCCAGCAGTTACTCGGCGGGGCCCAGCACAGATACGCAGTATTTT.

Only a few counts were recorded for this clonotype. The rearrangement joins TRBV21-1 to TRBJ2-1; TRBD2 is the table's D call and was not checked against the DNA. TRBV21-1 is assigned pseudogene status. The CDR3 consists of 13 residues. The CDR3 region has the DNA TGTGCCAGCAGCCTAGGGGAAACAACTGAGCAGTTCTTC. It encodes CASSLGETTEQFF.

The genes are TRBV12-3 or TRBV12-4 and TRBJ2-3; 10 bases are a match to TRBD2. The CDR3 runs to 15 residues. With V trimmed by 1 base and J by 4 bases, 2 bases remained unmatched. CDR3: CASSLGSGGADTQYF. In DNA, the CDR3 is TGTGCCAGCAGTTTAGGGAGCGGGGGGGCAGATACGCAGTATTTT.

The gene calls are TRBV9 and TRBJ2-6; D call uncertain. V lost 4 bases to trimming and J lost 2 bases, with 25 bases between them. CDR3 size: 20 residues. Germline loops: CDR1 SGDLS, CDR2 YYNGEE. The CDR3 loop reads CASSRPKTRAGSPGANVLTF. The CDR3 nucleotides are TGTGCCAGCAGCCGACCCAAAACAAGGGCAGGATCCCCTGGGGCCAACGTCCTGACTTTC.

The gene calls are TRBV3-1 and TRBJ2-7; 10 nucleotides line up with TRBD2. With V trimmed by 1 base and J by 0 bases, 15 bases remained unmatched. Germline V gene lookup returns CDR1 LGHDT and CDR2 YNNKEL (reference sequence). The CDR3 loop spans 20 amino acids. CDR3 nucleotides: TGTGCCAGCAGCCAAGTACGCCACGGTGGTAGCGGGAGGTTCTCCTACGAGCAGTACTTC. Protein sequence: CASSQVRHGGSGRFSYEQYF.

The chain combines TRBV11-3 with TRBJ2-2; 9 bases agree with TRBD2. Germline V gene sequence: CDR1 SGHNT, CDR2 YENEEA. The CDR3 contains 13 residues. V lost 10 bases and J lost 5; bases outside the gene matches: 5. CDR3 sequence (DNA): TGTGCCACGCTAGCGGGGTATACCGGGGAGCTGTTTTTT. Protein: CATLAGYTGELFF.

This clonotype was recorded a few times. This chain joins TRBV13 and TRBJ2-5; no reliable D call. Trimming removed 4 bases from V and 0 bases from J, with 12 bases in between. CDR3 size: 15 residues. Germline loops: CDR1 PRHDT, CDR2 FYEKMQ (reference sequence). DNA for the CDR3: TGTGCCAGCAGCTCCCCGGGCTTGTACCAAGAGACCCAGTACTTC. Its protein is CASSSPGLYQETQYF.

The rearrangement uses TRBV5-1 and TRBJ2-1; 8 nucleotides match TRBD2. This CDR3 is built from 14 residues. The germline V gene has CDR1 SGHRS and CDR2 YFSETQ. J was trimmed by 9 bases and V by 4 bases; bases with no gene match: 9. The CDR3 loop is CASSPTAGRAEQFF. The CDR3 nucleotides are TGCGCCAGCAGCCCGACCGCCGGGAGGGCTGAGCAGTTCTTC.

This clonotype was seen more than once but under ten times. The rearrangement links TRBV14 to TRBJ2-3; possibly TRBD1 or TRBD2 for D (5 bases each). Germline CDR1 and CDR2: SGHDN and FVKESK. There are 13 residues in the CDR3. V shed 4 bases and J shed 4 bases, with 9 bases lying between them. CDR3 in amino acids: CASSPRGPDTQYF. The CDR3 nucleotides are TGTGCCAGCAGCCCGAGGGGTCCAGATACGCAGTATTTT.

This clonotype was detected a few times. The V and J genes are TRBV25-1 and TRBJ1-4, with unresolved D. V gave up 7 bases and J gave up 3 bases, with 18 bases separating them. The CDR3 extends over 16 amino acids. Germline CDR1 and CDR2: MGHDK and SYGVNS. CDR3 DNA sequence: TGTGCCAGCACTCAACACCGAGGAGGATCTAATGAAAAACTGTTTTTT. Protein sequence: CASTQHRGGSNEKLFF.

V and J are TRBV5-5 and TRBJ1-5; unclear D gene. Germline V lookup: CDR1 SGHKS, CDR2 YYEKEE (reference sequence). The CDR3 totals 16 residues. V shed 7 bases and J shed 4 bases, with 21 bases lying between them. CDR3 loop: CASGLRAENSNQPQHF. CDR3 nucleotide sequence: TGTGCCAGCGGACTACGGGCAGAGAATAGTAATCAGCCCCAGCATTTT.

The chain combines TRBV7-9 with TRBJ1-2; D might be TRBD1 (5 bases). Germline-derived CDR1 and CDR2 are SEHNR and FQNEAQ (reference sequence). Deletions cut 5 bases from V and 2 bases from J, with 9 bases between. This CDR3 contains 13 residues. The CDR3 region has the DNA TGTGCCAGCAGCGAGACAGAGAACTATGGCTACACCTTC. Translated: CASSETENYGYTF.

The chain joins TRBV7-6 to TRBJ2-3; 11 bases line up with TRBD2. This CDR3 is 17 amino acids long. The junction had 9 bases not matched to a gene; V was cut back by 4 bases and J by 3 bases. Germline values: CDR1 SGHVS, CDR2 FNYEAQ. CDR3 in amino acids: CASSSIAGGASTDTQYF. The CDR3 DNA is TGTGCCAGCAGCTCTATAGCGGGGGGGGCATCTACAGATACGCAGTATTTT.

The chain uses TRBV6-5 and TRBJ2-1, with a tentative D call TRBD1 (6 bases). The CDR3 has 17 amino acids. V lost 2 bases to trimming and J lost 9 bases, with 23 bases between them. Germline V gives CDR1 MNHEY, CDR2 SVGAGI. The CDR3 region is CASSYGMGAQVKREQFF. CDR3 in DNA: TGTGCCAGCAGTTACGGCATGGGGGCGCAGGTCAAGCGTGAGCAGTTCTTC.

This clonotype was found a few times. This CDR3 is CATSRGDSYNSPLHF. In DNA form, the CDR3 reads TGTGCCACCAGCAGAGGGGACAGCTATAATTCACCCCTCCACTTT. The chain uses TRBV15 and TRBJ1-6; 7 bases align to TRBD1. With V trimmed by 1 base and J by 3 bases, 0 bases remained unmatched. The V gene's germline CDR1 is LNHNV and CDR2 YYDKDF (reference sequence). The CDR3 is 15 amino acids. The complete variable domain, with remaining parts taken from reference TRBV15 and TRBJ1-6, reads DAMVIQNPRYQVTQFGKPVTLSCSQTLNHNVMYWYQQKSSQAPKLLFHYYDKDFNNEADTPDNFQSRRPNTSFCFLDIRSPGLGDTAMYLCATSRGDSYNSPLHFGNGTRLTVT.

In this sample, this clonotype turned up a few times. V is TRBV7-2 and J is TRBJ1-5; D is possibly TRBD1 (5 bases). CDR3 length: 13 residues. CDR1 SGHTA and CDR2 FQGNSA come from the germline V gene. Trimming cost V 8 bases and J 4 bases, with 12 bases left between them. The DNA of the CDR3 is TGTGCCAGCGGGCCCGGGGGGAATCAGCCCCAGCATTTT. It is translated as CASGPGGNQPQHF.

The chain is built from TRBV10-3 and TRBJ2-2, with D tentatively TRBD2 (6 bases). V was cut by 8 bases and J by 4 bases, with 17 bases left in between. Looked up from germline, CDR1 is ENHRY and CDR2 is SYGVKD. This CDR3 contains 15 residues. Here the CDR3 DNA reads TGTGCCATCCCAGTCCGGGAGTCTACCACCGGGGAGCTGTTTTTT. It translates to CAIPVRESTTGELFF.

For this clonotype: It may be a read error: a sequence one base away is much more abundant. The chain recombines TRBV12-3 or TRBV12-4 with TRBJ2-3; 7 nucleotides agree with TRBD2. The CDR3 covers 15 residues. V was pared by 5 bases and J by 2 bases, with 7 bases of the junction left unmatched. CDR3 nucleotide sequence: TGTGCCAGCAGTCGGAGAGCGGGGAACACAGATACGCAGTATTTT. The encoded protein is CASSRRAGNTDTQYF.

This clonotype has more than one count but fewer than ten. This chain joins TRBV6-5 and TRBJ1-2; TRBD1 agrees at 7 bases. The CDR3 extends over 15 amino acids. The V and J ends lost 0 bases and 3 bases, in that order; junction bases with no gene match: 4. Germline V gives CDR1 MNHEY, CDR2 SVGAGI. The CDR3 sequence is CASSYSGGGDYGYTF. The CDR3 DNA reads TGTGCCAGCAGTTACTCAGGAGGGGGCGACTATGGCTACACCTTC.

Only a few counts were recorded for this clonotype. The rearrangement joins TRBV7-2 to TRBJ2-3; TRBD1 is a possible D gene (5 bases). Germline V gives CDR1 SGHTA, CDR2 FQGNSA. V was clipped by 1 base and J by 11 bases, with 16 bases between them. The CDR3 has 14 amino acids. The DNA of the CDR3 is TGTGCCAGCAGCTTAGACCAGGGAAGAAACCAGCAGTATTTT. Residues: CASSLDQGRNQQYF.

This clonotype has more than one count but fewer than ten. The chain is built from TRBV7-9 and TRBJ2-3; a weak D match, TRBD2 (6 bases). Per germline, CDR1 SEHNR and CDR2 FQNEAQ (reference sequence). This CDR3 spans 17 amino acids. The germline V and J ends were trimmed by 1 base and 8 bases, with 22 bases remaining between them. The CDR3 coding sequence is TGTGCCAGCAGCTTAGATGGACTATTCGGCGGGGCTGGTACGCAGTATTTT. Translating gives CASSLDGLFGGAGTQYF.